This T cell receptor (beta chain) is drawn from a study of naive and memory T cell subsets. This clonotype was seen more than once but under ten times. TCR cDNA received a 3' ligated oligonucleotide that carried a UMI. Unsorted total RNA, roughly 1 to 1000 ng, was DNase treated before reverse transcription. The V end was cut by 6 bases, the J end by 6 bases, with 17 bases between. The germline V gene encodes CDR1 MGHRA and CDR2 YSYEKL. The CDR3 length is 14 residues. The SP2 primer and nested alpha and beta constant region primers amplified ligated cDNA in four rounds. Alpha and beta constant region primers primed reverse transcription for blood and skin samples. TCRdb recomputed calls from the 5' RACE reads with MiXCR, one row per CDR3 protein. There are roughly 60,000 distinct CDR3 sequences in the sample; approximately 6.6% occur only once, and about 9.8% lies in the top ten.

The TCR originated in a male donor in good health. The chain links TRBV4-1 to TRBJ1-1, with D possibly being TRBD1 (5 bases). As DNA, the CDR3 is TGCGCCAGCAGGGCAGGGAGGTTGATTTCTGAAGCTTTCTTT. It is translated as CASRAGRLISEAFF.